The clone carrying this TCR beta chain occurred a few times. Its target is not known. CDR3 length equals 14 residues. CDR1 is SGHVS, CDR2 FNYEAQ, per germline. V lost 1 base and J 6 bases, leaving 12 bases between the germline ends. The data belong to a study of T cell responses to AZD1222 COVID-19 vaccine. Study observations and caveats: After two AZD1222 doses, spike-specific TCR breadth and depth rose versus day 0.

TCRdb's table, derived via immunoSEQ multiplex PCR, lists solely in-frame clones and lacks some. Of 130,000 or so clones in the sample, 85% to 90% were seen once. V is TRBV7-6 and J is TRBJ1-2; the D gene is possibly TRBD1 (5 bases). This receptor was identified in an adult in good health. The source was peripheral blood, collected on day 0 of AZD1222 vaccination. The CDR3 here is CASSLVLGRDGYTF. Here the CDR3 DNA reads TGTGCCAGCAGCTTAGTACTTGGCAGGGATGGCTACACCTTC. The entire variable domain, with the rest obtained from reference TRBV7-6 and TRBJ1-2, is as follows: GAGVSQSPRYKVTKRGQDVALRCDPISGHVSLYWYRQALGQGPEFLTYFNYEAQQDKSGLPNDRFSAERPEGSISTLTIQRTEQRDSAMYRCASSLVLGRDGYTFGSGTRLTVV.